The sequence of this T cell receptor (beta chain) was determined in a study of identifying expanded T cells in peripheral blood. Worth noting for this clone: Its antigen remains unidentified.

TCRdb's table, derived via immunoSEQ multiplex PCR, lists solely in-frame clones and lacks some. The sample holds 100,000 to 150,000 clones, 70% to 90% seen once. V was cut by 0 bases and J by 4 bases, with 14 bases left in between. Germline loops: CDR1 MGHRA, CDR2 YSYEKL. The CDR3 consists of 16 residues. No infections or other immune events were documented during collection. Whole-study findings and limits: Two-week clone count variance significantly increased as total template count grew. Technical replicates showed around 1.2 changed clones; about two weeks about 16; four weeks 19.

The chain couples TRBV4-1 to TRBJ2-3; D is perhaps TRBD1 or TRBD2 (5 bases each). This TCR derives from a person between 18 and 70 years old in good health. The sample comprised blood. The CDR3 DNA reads TGCGCCAGCAGCCAAGATTGGGGGAGTGGGGCAGATACGCAGTATTTT. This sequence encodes CASSQDWGSGADTQYF.